This T cell receptor (beta chain) was captured by sequencing in a study of quantifying T cell responses using KT2 cells. About the study: TCR alpha and beta constant-region primers primed reverse transcription of RNA.

Study-wide points: Very high KT2 spike-in numbers caused saturation in KT2 sequence detection.

Different KT2-to-PBMC ratios were created with a constant PBMC count. This clonotype was detected only a few times. Its matching antigen is unknown. The cDNA 3' end received a ligated oligonucleotide with a UMI. First-round PCR used three to four cycles and beta primers RC1.1 and RC1.2 covering TRBC1 and TRBC2. Each CDR3 protein gets one entry after TCRdb re-called the UMI-ligation and nested PCR reads with MiXCR. The sample consists of tens of thousands of distinct CDR3 sequences, around 10% of them appearing once. With 4 bases removed from V and 4 bases from J, the gap between germline ends came to 22 bases. The germline gives CDR1 SNHLY, CDR2 FYNNEI. The CDR3 has 17 amino acids.

The chain uses TRBV2 and TRBJ1-2; D not resolved. This clonotype was obtained from a human donor. Sequencing input: PBMCs spiked with cells of the T cell clone KT2. In DNA form, the CDR3 reads TGTGCCAGCAGTGGAGACCGCGTAACCACGGTACTCTATGGCTACACCTTC. Its translation: CASSGDRVTTVLYGYTF. The whole variable domain, remainder taken from reference TRBV2 and TRBJ1-2, is EPEVTQTPSHQVTQMGQEVILRCVPISNHLYFYWYRQILGQKVEFLVSFYNNEISEKSEIFDDQFSVERPDGSNFTLKIRSTKLEDSAMYFCASSGDRVTTVLYGYTFGSGTRLTVV.